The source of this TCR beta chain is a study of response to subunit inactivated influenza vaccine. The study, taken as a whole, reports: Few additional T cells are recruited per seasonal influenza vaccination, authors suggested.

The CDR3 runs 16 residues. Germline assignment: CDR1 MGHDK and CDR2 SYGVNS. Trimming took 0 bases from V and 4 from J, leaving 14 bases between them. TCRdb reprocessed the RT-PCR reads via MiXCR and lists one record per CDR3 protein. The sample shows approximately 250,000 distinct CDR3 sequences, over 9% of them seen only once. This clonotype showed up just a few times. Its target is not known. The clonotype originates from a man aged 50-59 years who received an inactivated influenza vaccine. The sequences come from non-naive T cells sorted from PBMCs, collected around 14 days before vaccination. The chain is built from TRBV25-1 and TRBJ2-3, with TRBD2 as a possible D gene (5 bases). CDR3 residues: CASSEYRGSGSDTQYF. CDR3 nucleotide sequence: TGTGCCAGCAGTGAATATCGAGGGAGTGGCTCAGATACGCAGTATTTT.